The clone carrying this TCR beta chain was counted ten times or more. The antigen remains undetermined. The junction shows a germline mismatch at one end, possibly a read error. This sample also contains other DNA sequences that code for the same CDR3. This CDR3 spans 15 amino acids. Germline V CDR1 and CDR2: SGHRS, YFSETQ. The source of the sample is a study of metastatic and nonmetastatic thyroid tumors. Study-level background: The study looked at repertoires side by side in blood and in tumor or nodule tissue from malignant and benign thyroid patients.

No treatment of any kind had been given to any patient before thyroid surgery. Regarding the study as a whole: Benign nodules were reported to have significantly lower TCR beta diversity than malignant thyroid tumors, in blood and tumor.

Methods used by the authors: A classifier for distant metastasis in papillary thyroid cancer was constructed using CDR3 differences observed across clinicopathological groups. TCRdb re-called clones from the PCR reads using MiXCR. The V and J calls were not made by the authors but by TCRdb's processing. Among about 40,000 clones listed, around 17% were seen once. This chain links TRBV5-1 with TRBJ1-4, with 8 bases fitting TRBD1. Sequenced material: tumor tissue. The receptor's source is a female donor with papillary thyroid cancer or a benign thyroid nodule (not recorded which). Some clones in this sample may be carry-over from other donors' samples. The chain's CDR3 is CASSLTGQGTEKLFF. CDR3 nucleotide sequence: TGCGCCAGTAGCTTGACCGGACAGGGAACTGAAAAACTGTTTTTT. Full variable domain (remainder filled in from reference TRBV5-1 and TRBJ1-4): KAGVTQTPRYLIKTRGQQVTLSCSPISGHRSVSWYQQTPGQGLQFLFEYFSETQRNKGNFPGRFSGRQFSNSRSEMNVSTLELGDSALYLCASSLTGQGTEKLFFGSGTQLSVL.